What follows are 16 T cell receptor beta chains derived from one specimen sequenced in a study of blood T cell repertoires in COVID-19. Using immunoSEQ multiplex PCR, the repertoire was profiled, and TCRdb retains in-frame clones only, with some absent. The repertoire holds around 47,000 clones, with approximately 82% as singletons. The specimen was peripheral blood. The source of these receptors is a man between 65 and 80 years old with active COVID-19.

This chain links TRBV5-1 with TRBJ2-4; tentatively, D is TRBD2 (6 bases). The CDR3 has 15 amino acids. V was cut by 0 bases and J by 8 bases, with 15 bases left in between. Germline assignment: CDR1 SGHRS and CDR2 YFSETQ. CDR3 residues: CASSLEETSYDIQYF. For the CDR3, the DNA is TGCGCCAGCAGCTTGGAAGAGACTAGTTATGACATTCAGTACTTC.

The chain uses TRBV7-9 and TRBJ2-3; 7 bases agree with TRBD2. The CDR3 extends over 13 amino acids. V lost 7 bases, J lost 1 base, and 2 bases stayed unmatched. The V gene's germline CDR1 is SEHNR and CDR2 FQNEAQ (reference sequence). The CDR3 here is CASKAGGTDTQYF. DNA of the CDR3: TGTGCCAGCAAGGCGGGGGGCACAGATACGCAGTATTTT.

This chain uses TRBV5-1 with TRBJ2-7, with TRBD1 identical over 10 bases. Germline V gene lookup returns CDR1 SGHRS and CDR2 YFSETQ. The trim removed 4 bases at V and 4 bases at J, leaving 8 bases unmatched. CDR3 length: 15 amino acids. The DNA for the CDR3 is TGCGCCAGCAGCGACGGGACAGGGGCTTCGTACGAGCAGTACTTC. Its protein is CASSDGTGASYEQYF.

The gene calls are TRBV25-1 and TRBJ2-7; the D gene is possibly TRBD1 (6 bases). The germline V and J ends were trimmed by 4 bases and 2 bases, with 15 bases remaining between them. Germline assignment: CDR1 MGHDK and CDR2 SYGVNS. The CDR3 loop spans 15 amino acids. The CDR3 here is CASSATDSSTYEQYF. The CDR3 DNA sequence: TGTGCCAGCAGTGCGACGGACAGTTCTACCTACGAGCAGTACTTC.

This chain links TRBV28 with TRBJ1-1, with D possibly matching TRBD1 (5 bases). Trimming removed 6 bases from V and 8 bases from J, with 10 bases in between. There are 11 residues in the CDR3. Germline values: CDR1 MDHEN, CDR2 SYDVKM. The CDR3 DNA is TGTGCCAGCAGGATAGGGGTAGAAGCTTTCTTT. Translated, it gives CASRIGVEAFF.

J is TRBJ2-1 and V is TRBV19, with 7 bases fitting TRBD1. The CDR3 totals 12 residues. V gave up 3 bases and J gave up 12 bases; unmatched junction bases: 5. Germline CDR1 is LNHDA and CDR2 is SQIVND (reference sequence). The CDR3 loop is CASSIGQERQFF. CDR3 bases: TGTGCCAGTAGTATCGGACAGGAAAGGCAGTTCTTC.

The gene calls are TRBV9 and TRBJ2-1; 12 nucleotides line up with TRBD2. J gave up 4 bases and V 4 bases, and 9 bases lay outside the gene matches. Germline values: CDR1 SGDLS, CDR2 YYNGEE. This CDR3 contains 17 residues. CDR3 nucleotides: TGTGCCAGCAGCCCCCTCCCGACTAGCGGGGGTTACAATGAGCAGTTCTTC. Translating it yields CASSPLPTSGGYNEQFF.

The V and J genes are TRBV5-1 and TRBJ2-7; the D gene is possibly TRBD2 (5 bases). The germline CDR1 and CDR2 sequences are SGHRS and YFSETQ. V lost 0 bases, J lost 0 bases, and 13 bases lay in between. The CDR3 has 16 amino acids. DNA for the CDR3: TGCGCCAGCAGCTTGGGTTCGCAGCGGAGCTCCTACGAGCAGTACTTC. Its protein product is CASSLGSQRSSYEQYF.

This clone has only one observation. The chain combines TRBV7-2 with TRBJ2-7; TRBD1 matches at 11 bases. This CDR3 contains 14 residues. Trimming took 5 bases from V and 6 from J; bases not matched to a gene: 6. Germline V lookup: CDR1 SGHTA, CDR2 FQGNSA. CDR3 coding DNA: TGTGCCAGCAGCCCCTGGACAGGGGGCGGCGAGCAGTACTTC. This gives the protein CASSPWTGGGEQYF.

The chain uses TRBV5-1 and TRBJ1-1; 8 bases agree with TRBD1. The CDR3 is 16 amino acids. Looked up from germline, CDR1 is SGHRS and CDR2 is YFSETQ. J was trimmed by 0 bases and V by 4 bases; bases with no gene match: 8. The CDR3 DNA follows: TGCGCCAGCAGCCCTGACAGGGGAGGAGTGAACACTGAAGCTTTCTTT. Amino acid sequence: CASSPDRGGVNTEAFF.

This chain connects TRBV29-1 to TRBJ1-5, with a possible D match to TRBD1 (5 bases). The germline V and J ends were trimmed by 4 bases and 6 bases, with 13 bases remaining between them. This CDR3 spans 13 amino acids. Germline CDR1 is SQVTM and CDR2 is ANQGSEA. The CDR3 is CSVVGVLGQPQHF. The CDR3 DNA reads as TGCAGCGTTGTAGGGGTTCTAGGTCAGCCCCAGCATTTT.

The chain employs TRBV12-3 or TRBV12-4 and TRBJ1-1; D not certain. The CDR3 has 13 residues. Trimming pared 2 bases from V and 1 base from J, leaving 5 bases between. CDR3 amino acids: CASSLQSNTEAFF. The CDR3, as DNA: TGTGCCAGCAGTTTACAGTCGAACACTGAAGCTTTCTTT.

The DNA for the CDR3 is TGTGCCAGCAGCGCCCAAGCGGGGGGCTCCTACGAGCAGTACTTC. Amino acids: CASSAQAGGSYEQYF. The rearrangement joins TRBV7-2 to TRBJ2-7; TRBD2 matches at 9 bases. The CDR3 loop spans 15 amino acids. Trimming removed 5 bases from V and 0 bases from J; junction bases left unmatched: 5. CDR1 SGHTA and CDR2 FQGNSA come from the germline V gene.

This clone has just a few counts. The gene calls are TRBV19 and TRBJ2-7; D is perhaps TRBD1 (5 bases). This CDR3 is built from 14 residues. Germline CDR1 reads LNHDA; CDR2 reads SQIVND (reference sequence). V was trimmed by 5 bases and J by 2 bases, leaving 13 bases between them. CDR3 residues: CASSAQQATYEQYF. In nucleotides, the CDR3 is TGTGCCAGTAGTGCCCAACAGGCAACCTACGAGCAGTACTTC.

V is TRBV21-1 and J is TRBJ2-7; the table calls TRBD2, which could not be checked here. TRBV21-1 constitutes a pseudogene. The CDR3 loop spans 17 amino acids. The chain's CDR3 is CASSKIGTGRGPYEQYF. The CDR3 nucleotides read TGTGCCAGCAGCAAAATTGGGACTGGGAGGGGCCCCTACGAGCAGTACTTC.

The chain carries TRBV6-5 and TRBJ1-2; D remains ambiguous. Between the trimmed V and J ends, which lost 0 bases and 0 bases, there was a span of 11 bases. Germline V gene lookup returns CDR1 MNHEY and CDR2 SVGAGI. The CDR3 runs 16 residues. The CDR3 region has the DNA TGTGCCAGCAGTTACTCGCGAGGCAGCACTAACTATGGCTACACCTTC. Translating it yields CASSYSRGSTNYGYTF.